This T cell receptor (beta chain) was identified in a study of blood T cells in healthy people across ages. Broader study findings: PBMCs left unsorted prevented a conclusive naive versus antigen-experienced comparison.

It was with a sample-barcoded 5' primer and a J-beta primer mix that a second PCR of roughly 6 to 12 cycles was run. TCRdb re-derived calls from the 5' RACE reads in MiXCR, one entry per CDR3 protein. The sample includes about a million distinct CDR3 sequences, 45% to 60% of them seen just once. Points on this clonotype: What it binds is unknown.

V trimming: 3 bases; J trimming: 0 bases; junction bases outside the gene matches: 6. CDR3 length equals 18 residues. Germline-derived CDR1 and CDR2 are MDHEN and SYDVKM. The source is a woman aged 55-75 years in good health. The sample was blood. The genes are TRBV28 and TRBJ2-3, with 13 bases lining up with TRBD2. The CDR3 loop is CASSLPGTSGISTDTQYF. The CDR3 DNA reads TGTGCCAGCAGTTTGCCAGGGACTAGCGGGATAAGCACAGATACGCAGTATTTT.